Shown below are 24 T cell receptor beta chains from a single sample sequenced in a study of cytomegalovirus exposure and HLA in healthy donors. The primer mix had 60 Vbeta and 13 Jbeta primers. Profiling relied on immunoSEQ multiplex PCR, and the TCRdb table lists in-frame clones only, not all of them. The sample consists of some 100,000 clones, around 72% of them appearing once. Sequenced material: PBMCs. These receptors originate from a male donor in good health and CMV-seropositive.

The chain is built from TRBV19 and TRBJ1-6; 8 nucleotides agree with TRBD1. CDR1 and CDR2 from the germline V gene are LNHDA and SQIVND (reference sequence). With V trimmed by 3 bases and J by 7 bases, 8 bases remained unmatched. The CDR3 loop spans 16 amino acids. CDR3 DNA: TGTGCCAGTAGTATTGGGACAGGAGAGGTGAATTCACCCCTCCACTTT. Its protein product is CASSIGTGEVNSPLHF.

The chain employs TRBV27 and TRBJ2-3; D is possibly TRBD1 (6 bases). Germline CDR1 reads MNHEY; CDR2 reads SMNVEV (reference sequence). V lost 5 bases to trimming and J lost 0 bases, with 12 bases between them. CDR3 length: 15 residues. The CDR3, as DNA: TGTGCCAGCAGTCCGGACAGAGCTAGCACAGATACGCAGTATTTT. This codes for CASSPDRASTDTQYF.

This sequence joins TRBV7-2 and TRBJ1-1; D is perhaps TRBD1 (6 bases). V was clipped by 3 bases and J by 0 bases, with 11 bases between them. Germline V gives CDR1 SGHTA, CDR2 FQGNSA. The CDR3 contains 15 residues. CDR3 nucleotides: TGTGCCAGCAGCTTCAGGGGTGGCATGAACACTGAAGCTTTCTTT. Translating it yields CASSFRGGMNTEAFF.

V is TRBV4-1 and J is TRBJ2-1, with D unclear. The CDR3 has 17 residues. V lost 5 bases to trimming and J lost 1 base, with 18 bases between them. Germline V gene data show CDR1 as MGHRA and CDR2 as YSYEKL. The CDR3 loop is CASSFSAIRWSYNEQFF. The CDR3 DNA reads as TGCGCCAGCAGCTTCTCTGCGATCCGGTGGTCCTACAATGAGCAGTTCTTC.

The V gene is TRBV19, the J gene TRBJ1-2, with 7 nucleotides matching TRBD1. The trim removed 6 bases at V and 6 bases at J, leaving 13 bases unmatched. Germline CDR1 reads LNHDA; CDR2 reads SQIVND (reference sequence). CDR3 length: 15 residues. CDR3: CASSLLGQWINGYTF. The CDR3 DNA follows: TGTGCCAGTAGCCTCCTGGGACAGTGGATCAATGGCTACACCTTC.

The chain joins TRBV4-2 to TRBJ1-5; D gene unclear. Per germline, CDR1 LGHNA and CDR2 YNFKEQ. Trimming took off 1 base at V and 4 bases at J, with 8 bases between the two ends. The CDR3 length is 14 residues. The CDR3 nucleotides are TGTGCCAGCAGCCAAGGGAGTTGGAATCAGCCCCAGCATTTT. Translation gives CASSQGSWNQPQHF.

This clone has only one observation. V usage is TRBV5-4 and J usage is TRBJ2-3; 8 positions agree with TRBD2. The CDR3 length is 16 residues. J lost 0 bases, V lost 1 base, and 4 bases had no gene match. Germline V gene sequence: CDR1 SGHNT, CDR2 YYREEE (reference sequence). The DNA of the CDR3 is TGTGCCAGCAGCTTGAAACTAGCGGCGAGCACAGATACGCAGTATTTT. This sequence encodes CASSLKLAASTDTQYF.

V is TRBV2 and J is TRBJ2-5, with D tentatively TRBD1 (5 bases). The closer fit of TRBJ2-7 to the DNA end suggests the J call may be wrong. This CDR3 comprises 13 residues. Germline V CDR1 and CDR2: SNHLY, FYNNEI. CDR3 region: CASIFGQPYEQYF. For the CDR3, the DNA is TGTGCCAGCATTTTCGGACAACCCTACGAGCAGTACTTC.

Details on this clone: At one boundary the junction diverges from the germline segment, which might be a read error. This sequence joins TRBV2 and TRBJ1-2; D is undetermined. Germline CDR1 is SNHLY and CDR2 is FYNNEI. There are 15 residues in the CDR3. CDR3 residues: CASSEAADNIYGYTF. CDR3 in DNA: TGTGCCAGCAGCGAAGCCGCCGACAACATCTATGGCTACACCTTC.

CDR3 in DNA: TGTGCCAGTAGTATAGTTGGGACAGGCAACACTGAAGCTTTCTTT. Protein product: CASSIVGTGNTEAFF. The rearrangement links TRBV19 to TRBJ1-1; 8 bases fit TRBD1. Germline V gives CDR1 LNHDA, CDR2 SQIVND (reference sequence). With V trimmed by 1 base and J by 2 bases, 3 bases remained unmatched. This CDR3 region has 15 residues.

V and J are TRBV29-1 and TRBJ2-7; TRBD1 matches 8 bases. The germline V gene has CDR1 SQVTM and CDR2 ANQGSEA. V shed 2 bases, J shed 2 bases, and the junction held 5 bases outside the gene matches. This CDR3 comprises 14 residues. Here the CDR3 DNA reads TGCAGCGTTGAATGGACAGGGAGGCCCTACGAGCAGTACTTC. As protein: CSVEWTGRPYEQYF.

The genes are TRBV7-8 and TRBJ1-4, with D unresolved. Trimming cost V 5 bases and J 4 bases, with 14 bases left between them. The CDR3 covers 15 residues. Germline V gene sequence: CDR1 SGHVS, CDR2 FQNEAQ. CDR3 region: CASSLTGEDNEKLFF. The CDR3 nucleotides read TGTGCCAGCAGCCTCACTGGGGAGGATAATGAAAAACTGTTTTTT.

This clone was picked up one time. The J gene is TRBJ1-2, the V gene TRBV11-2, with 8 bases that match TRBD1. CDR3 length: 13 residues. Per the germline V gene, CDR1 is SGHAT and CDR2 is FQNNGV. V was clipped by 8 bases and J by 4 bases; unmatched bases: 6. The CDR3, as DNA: TGTGCCAGCGGACAGGGTAACACCTATGGCTACACCTTC. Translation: CASGQGNTYGYTF.

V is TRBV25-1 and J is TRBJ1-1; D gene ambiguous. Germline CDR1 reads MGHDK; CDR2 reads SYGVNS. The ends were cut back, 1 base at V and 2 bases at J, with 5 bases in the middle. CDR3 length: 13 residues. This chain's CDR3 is CASSEFGNTEAFF. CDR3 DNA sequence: TGTGCCAGCAGTGAATTCGGTAACACTGAAGCTTTCTTT.

In nucleotides, the CDR3 is TGTGCCAGCAGCCCTACCCGTGCTAACTATGGCTACACCTTC. Its protein is CASSPTRANYGYTF. The chain links TRBV2 to TRBJ1-2; D uncertain. With 6 bases removed from V and 0 bases from J, the gap between germline ends came to 11 bases. The CDR3 is 14 amino acids. Germline CDR1 is SNHLY and CDR2 is FYNNEI. Drawing the rest from reference TRBV2 and TRBJ1-2, the complete variable domain is EPEVTQTPSHQVTQMGQEVILRCVPISNHLYFYWYRQILGQKVEFLVSFYNNEISEKSEIFDDQFSVERPDGSNFTLKIRSTKLEDSAMYFCASSPTRANYGYTFGSGTRLTVV.

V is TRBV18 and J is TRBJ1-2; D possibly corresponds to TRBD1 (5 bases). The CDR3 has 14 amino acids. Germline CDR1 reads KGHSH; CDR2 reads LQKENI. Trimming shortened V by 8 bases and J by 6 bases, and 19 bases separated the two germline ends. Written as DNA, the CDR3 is TGTGCCAGCCGAAGTTCCGGGGGAACGAATGGCTACACCTTC. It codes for CASRSSGGTNGYTF.

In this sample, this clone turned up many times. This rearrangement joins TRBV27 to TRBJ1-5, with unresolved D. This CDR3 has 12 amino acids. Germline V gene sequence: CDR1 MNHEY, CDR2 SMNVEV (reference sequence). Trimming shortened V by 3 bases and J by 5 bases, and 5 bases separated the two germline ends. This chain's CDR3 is CASSFPDQPQHF. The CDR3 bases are TGTGCCAGCAGTTTCCCGGATCAGCCCCAGCATTTT.

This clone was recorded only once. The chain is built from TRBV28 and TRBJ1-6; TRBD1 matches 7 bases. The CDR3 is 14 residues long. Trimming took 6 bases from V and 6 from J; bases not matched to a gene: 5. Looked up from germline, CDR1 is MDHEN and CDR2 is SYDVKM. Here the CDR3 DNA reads TGTGCCAGCAGATCAGGGGGTGCTAATTCACCCCTCCACTTT. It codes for CASRSGGANSPLHF. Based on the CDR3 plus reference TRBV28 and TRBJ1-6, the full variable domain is DVKVTQSSRYLVKRTGEKVFLECVQDMDHENMFWYRQDPGLGLRLIYFSYDVKMKEKGDIPEGYSVSREKKERFSLILESASTNQTSMYLCASRSGGANSPLHFGNGTRLTVT.

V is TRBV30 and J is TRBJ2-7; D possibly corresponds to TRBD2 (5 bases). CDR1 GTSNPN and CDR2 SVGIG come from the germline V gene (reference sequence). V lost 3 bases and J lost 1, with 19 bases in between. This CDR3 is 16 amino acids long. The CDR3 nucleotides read TGTGCCTGGAGATACATAACAGAGGGATCGTCCTACGAGCAGTACTTC. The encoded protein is CAWRYITEGSSYEQYF.

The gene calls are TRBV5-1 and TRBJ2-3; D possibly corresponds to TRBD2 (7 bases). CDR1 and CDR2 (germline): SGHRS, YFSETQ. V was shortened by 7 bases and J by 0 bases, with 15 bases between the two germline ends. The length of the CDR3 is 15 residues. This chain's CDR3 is CASQEGGLSTDTQYF. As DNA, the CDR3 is TGCGCCAGCCAAGAGGGGGGGTTAAGCACAGATACGCAGTATTTT.

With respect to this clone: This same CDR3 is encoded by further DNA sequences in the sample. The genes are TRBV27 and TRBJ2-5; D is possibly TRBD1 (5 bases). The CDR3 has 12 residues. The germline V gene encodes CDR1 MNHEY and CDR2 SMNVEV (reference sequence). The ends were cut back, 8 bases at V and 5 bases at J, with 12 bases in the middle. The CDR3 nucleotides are TGTGCCAGCTCCCTAAGGGGCGAGACCCAGTACTTC. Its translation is CASSLRGETQYF.

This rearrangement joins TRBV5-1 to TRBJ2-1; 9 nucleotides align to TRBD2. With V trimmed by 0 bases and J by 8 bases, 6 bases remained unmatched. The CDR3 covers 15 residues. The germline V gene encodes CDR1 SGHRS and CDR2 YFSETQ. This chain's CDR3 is CASSLGRGGPDEQFF. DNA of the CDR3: TGCGCCAGCAGCTTGGGGCGGGGGGGCCCGGATGAGCAGTTCTTC.

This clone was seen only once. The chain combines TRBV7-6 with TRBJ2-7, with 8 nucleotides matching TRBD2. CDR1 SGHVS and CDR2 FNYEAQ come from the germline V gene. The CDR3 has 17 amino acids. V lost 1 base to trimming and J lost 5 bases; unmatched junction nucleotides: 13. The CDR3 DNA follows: TGTGCCAGCAGCTTAGGGGGCCCGGGGGGGGGCAGGAACGAGCAGTACTTC. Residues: CASSLGGPGGGRNEQYF.

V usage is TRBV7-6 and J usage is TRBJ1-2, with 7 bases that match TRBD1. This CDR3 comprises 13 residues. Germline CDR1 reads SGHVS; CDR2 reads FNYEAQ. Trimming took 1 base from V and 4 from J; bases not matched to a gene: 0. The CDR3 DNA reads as TGTGCCAGCAGCTTAGGGGACAGCTATGGCTACACCTTC. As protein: CASSLGDSYGYTF.